One sample yielded the 3 T cell receptor beta chains listed below, sequenced in a study of blood T cells in healthy people across ages (dated by TCRdb to 2015 to 2017). The library was prepared using 5' RACE. Data came from an Illumina HiSeq 2500. The second PCR ran for about 7 to 11 cycles and used a J-beta primer mix along with a sample-barcoded 5' primer. The public reads were quality trimmed at Q25 with fastp and then assembled into clones with MiXCR by TCRdb, keeping productive beta chains. Records with the same CDR3 protein are collapsed into one entry carrying the most frequent genes and DNA. A total of approximately 800,000 distinct CDR3 sequences appear in this sample, 20% to 30% of them only once. The ten largest clones take up approximately 2.9% of the sample. This sample was also put to use in a study of T cells of mothers and their children.

Input material: blood. The receptor source for this set is a boy aged 10-17 years in good health.

The V and J genes are TRBV6-6 and TRBJ1-5, with a tentative D call TRBD1 (5 bases). The CDR3 covers 14 residues. The germline CDR1 and CDR2 sequences are MNHNY and SVGAGI (reference sequence). V dropped 5 bases and J dropped 5 bases, with 13 bases sitting between them. The CDR3 is CASSGGGTDQPQHF. CDR3 bases: TGTGCCAGCAGTGGGGGGGGAACCGATCAGCCCCAGCATTTT.

The V call is TRBV7-9, the J call TRBJ2-5; 10 bases fit TRBD1. The DNA end lines up better with TRBJ2-7; the J call may be wrong. The CDR3 covers 15 residues. Germline V gives CDR1 SEHNR, CDR2 FQNEAQ (reference sequence). This CDR3 is CASSLWGQGFNEQYF. The CDR3, as DNA: TGTGCCAGCAGCTTATGGGGACAGGGGTTCAACGAGCAGTACTTC.

This clonotype turned up a few times. V and J are TRBV4-1 and TRBJ2-3; 9 bases agree with TRBD2. There are 16 residues in the CDR3. V dropped 0 bases and J dropped 4; count of bases not matched to a gene: 5. Germline V gives CDR1 MGHRA, CDR2 YSYEKL. CDR3 sequence (DNA): TGCGCCAGCAGCCAAGATATAGGCGGGGGGGCAGATACGCAGTATTTT. As protein: CASSQDIGGGADTQYF.